A selection of T cell receptor beta chains follows, all from one sample in a study of response to subunit inactivated influenza vaccine. TCRdb independently ran MiXCR on the RT-PCR reads; one entry per CDR3 protein. The repertoire has just over 300,000 distinct CDR3 sequences, roughly a fifth of them found once; the top ten carry approximately 10%. The input for sequencing was PBMCs from blood, taken 21 months after vaccination. The receptors here all came from a man aged 45-69 years who received an inactivated influenza vaccine. Each CDR3 is given with its conserved first and last residue. D genes are given only for firm matches. A row's size may be missing; if present it is once, few, many or a size class.

clone_size,d_call,j_call,v_call,cdr3_aa,cdr3_nt
few,.,TRBJ1-3,TRBV5-1,CASRSGNTIYF,TGCGCCAGCAGATCTGGAAACACCATATATTTT
many,TRBD1,TRBJ1-5,TRBV20-1,CSARDPAGGRNQPQHF,TGCAGTGCTAGAGATCCGGCAGGGGGCCGGAATCAGCCCCAGCATTTT
.,.,TRBJ2-5,TRBV7-6,CASSLVVKETQYF,TGTGCCAGCAGCTTAGTCGTAAAAGAGACCCAGTACTTC
.,.,TRBJ1-4,TRBV20-1,CSARDLRRGNEKLFF,TGCAGTGCTAGAGATCTAAGGAGGGGGAATGAAAAACTGTTTTTT
few,.,TRBJ1-4,TRBV18,CASSWALRGEKLFF,TGTGCCAGCTCATGGGCCCTTAGGGGTGAAAAACTGTTTTTT
.,.,TRBJ1-5,TRBV15,CATSRNQLGQPQHF,TGTGCCACCAGCAGGAACCAACTCGGCCAGCCCCAGCATTTT
few,TRBD1,TRBJ1-6,TRBV11-2,CASSPSQPGTVSNSPLHF,TGTGCCAGCAGCCCATCGCAACCCGGGACAGTTTCAAATTCACCCCTCCACTTT
few,TRBD1,TRBJ2-7,TRBV10-3,CAISSKGTADEQYF,TGTGCCATCAGTAGTAAGGGGACAGCGGACGAGCAGTACTTC
few,.,TRBJ1-5,TRBV11-2,CASSLDISRNQPQHF,TGTGCCAGCAGCTTAGATATTAGCCGCAATCAGCCCCAGCATTTT
few,.,TRBJ1-1,TRBV3-1,CASSSVGPVAFF,TGTGCCAGCAGTTCAGTCGGACCAGTGGCTTTCTTT
.,.,TRBJ1-4,TRBV5-1,CASSLGGDGEKLFF,TGCGCCAGCAGCTTGGGGGGGGATGGAGAAAAACTGTTTTTT
few,TRBD2,TRBJ2-7,TRBV10-2,CASSESFVDRLAGSYEQYF,TGCGCCAGCAGTGAGTCGTTTGTCGACAGACTAGCTGGGTCCTACGAGCAGTACTTC
.,.,TRBJ2-7,TRBV5-1,CASSLDQGSGEQYF,TGCGCCAGCAGCTTGGATCAGGGATCGGGCGAGCAGTACTTC
few,.,TRBJ2-3,TRBV12-3/TRBV12-4,CATTRGNTDTQYF,TGTGCCACCACTAGGGGGAACACAGATACGCAGTATTTT
.,.,TRBJ2-3,TRBV29-1,CSVRGGNTDTQYF,TGCAGCGTGCGGGGCGGGAACACAGATACGCAGTATTTT
few,.,TRBJ2-2,TRBV10-3,CAISSEAGNTGELFF,TGTGCCATCAGCAGTGAGGCGGGTAACACCGGGGAGCTGTTTTTT